The sequence of this TCR beta chain was determined in a study of tumor-infiltrating lymphocytes in localized non-small cell lung cancer. Study as a whole: Some samples were collected after neoadjuvant chemotherapy; smokers, never-smokers and several histologies were included.

Sequencing was performed with immunoSEQ multiplex PCR; in TCRdb, only in-frame clones are kept and a portion is missing. Seen here are fewer than 20,000 clones, 65% to 85% observed once, and the top ten hold 4.5% to 5.5%. Study observations and caveats: Only some patients had TCR sequencing, depending on available tissue. TCRbeta sequencing showed higher T cell infiltration in tumors than uninvolved lung. Technical variation could not be separated from intratumor heterogeneity here.

The length of the CDR3 is 15 residues. V shed 0 bases and J 7 bases; nucleotides not matched to a gene: 6. The germline gives CDR1 SGHDN, CDR2 FVKESK. Comment on this clone: Its antigen is unidentified.

Sequencing was performed on lung tumor tissue. The TCR comes from a human donor with non-small cell lung cancer. The chain couples TRBV14 to TRBJ1-2; 9 nucleotides align to TRBD1. In DNA, the CDR3 is TGTGCCAGCAGCCAAGAGGGGACAGGGTATGTTGGCTACACCTTC. Translation: CASSQEGTGYVGYTF. Full variable domain (remainder filled in from reference TRBV14 and TRBJ1-2): EAGVTQFPSHSVIEKGQTVTLRCDPISGHDNLYWYRRVMGKEIKFLLHFVKESKQDESGMPNNRFLAERTGGTYSTLKVQPAELEDSGVYFCASSQEGTGYVGYTFGSGTRLTVV.